Presented here are 2 T cell receptor beta chains from one specimen sequenced in a study of Ad26.COV2.S vaccination and SARS-CoV-2 variants. The method was immunoSEQ multiplex PCR; TCRdb's version includes in-frame clones alone and lacks a portion of them. Of 350,000 to 450,000 clones listed, around 84% are singletons. Treatment specified: 15 to 20 received Ad26.COV2.S at low or high dose, single or two shots; 5 received placebo; per-sample allocation not given. Sampling happened 63 days after the first vaccine or placebo injection. Sample: peripheral blood, taken in a trial of Ad26.COV2.S vaccine versus placebo. These receptors came from a person between 18 and 65 years old who received the Ad26.COV2.S COVID-19 vaccine or a placebo.

The V gene is TRBV7-6, the J gene TRBJ2-5; tentative D call: TRBD1 (5 bases). CDR1 and CDR2 (germline): SGHVS, FNYEAQ. V lost 0 bases and J lost 3, with 8 bases in between. The CDR3 covers 14 residues. The CDR3 reads CASSLAGPEETQYF. CDR3 in DNA: TGTGCCAGCAGCTTAGCGGGGCCAGAAGAGACCCAGTACTTC.

CDR3 residues: CASSFSMSVFAGGSSYEQYF. The CDR3 nucleotides are TGTGCCAGCAGCTTCTCTATGTCAGTCTTCGCTGGGGGGAGCTCCTACGAGCAGTACTTC. The V and J genes are TRBV5-5 and TRBJ2-7, with D tentatively TRBD2 (6 bases). The V gene's germline CDR1 is SGHKS and CDR2 YYEKEE (reference sequence). This CDR3 spans 20 amino acids. Trimming pared 2 bases from V and 0 bases from J, leaving 27 bases between.